This record concerns one TCR beta chain sequence. The CDR3 covers 13 residues. V shed 3 bases and J shed 1 base, with 7 bases lying between them. Germline values: CDR1 LNHNV, CDR2 YYDKDF (reference sequence). This sample was taken from a study of molecular identifiers for immune sequencing clone quantification. The overall study: Naive CD8 cell RNA, from roughly 20,000 or 100,000 cells, was split five ways in replicates, with four sequenced.

A single record per CDR3 protein comes from TCRdb applying MiXCR to the PCR reads. The sample lists around 70,000 distinct CDR3 sequences, about 18% occurring once. The TCR originated in a human donor in good health. Some libraries in this study had Jurkat cell RNA spiked in. The J gene is TRBJ2-7, the V gene TRBV15, with D possibly matching TRBD1 (6 bases). Sequenced input: naive CD8+ T cells from blood, with Jurkat cell RNA spiked in. The sample's subset: FACS-sorted CD8+CD4-CCR7+CD45RA+ naive T cells. The CDR3, as DNA: TGTGCCACCAGCAGCGGACAGTCCTACGAGCAGTACTTC. It codes for CATSSGQSYEQYF.